This T cell receptor (beta chain) is from a study of Ad26.COV2.S vaccination and SARS-CoV-2 variants (dated by TCRdb to the early 2020s). Regarding the study in general: Vaccine-arm donors were drawn from COV1001, a multicentre, randomized, double-blind, placebo-controlled phase I-IIa trial of Ad26.COV2.S in healthy adults. Blinding of investigators to trial group allocation was maintained during experiments and outcome assessment. The specificity and breadth of SARS-CoV-2-reactive T cell receptors after Ad26.COV2.S vaccination were assessed by TCRbeta repertoire sequencing. The TCR-sequenced set comprised approximately 32 samples: roughly 19 Ad26.COV2.S vaccine recipients, 5 placebo recipients and 8 SARS-CoV-2 convalescent individuals. Participants in the trial were split at random into five groups of five each, receiving low-dose or high-dose Ad26.COV2.S once or twice, or else placebo on both occasions. Ad26.COV2.S was administered intramuscularly at 5 x 10^10 or 1 x 10^11 viral particles, either as a single shot or as two shots given 56 days apart.

TCRbeta CDR3 regions were sequenced with the immunoSEQ Assay. After extraction, genomic DNA underwent amplification by bias-controlled multiplex PCR, followed by high-throughput sequencing. Per the original workflow: To quantify the absolute abundance of every unique TCRbeta CDR3 region, sequences were collapsed and filtered. Usable DNA was measured by amplifying reference genes present in all nucleated cells, and TCRbeta template counts were normalized to that usable DNA to estimate T cell fraction. Repertoire TCRs were annotated as SARS-CoV-2-specific by exact matching of V gene, CDR3 amino acid sequence and J gene to a known reactive TCR set. The reference SARS-CoV-2 TCR set was obtained from MIRA and was filtered for enrichment in COVID-19-positive ImmuneCODE repertoires, whereby public or cross-reactive TCRs were removed. Using the MIRA antigens, annotated TCRs were further analysed by specific ORF or by position within an ORF. Breadth was defined as annotated unique rearrangements over total unique productive rearrangements; depth was the summed frequency of those rearrangements. Two-sided Wilcoxon rank-sum tests were applied when comparing TCR breadth between groups. TCRdb retrieved this table from immuneACCESS and kept in-frame rearrangements only. Not all clones are present; in checked studies, unresolved V genes account for under half, and no reason is known for the remainder. The D gene and trimming were derived from the DNA, and the V and J assignments and clone size from that table. The sample data list 250,000 to 300,000 clones, and more than 75% of these were observed just once. About 3.5% of the sample is taken by the ten largest.

The sample's treatment or condition label is to be understood as: around 19 received Ad26.COV2.S at low or high dose, single or two shots; about 5 received placebo; per-sample allocation not given. For vaccine and placebo recipients, repertoires were sequenced using samples collected on day 63 after the first injection. Cohort 1b enrolled around 24 adults aged 18-55 years at a single site in Boston, USA, between 29 July and 7 August 2020. As a vaccine, Ad26.COV2.S was a replication-incompetent adenovirus type 26 vector that expressed a prefusion-stabilized SARS-CoV-2 spike protein derived from the original Wuhan strain. Overall study results and their limits: The authors noted that the TCR breadth and depth analyses may have underestimated total T cell responses. Non-spike TCR breadth was comparable between vaccine and placebo recipients, consistent with the vaccine containing only spike. Compared with placebo recipients, Ad26.COV2.S recipients showed higher spike-specific TCR breadth (P = 0.0014). Substantial breadth of spike-specific CD8+ and CD4+ T cell responses was reported after vaccination. The study lacked the statistical power to compare responses across vaccine doses or regimens.

Worth noting for this clone: Its antigen has not been determined. Per-base quality was not reported, and no clone a single base away is much larger than it.

Relative to germline, V is 4 bases shorter and J is 5 bases shorter, with 9 bases between their ends. The germline V gene supplies CDR1 SGDLS and CDR2 YYNGEE. From cysteine to phenylalanine, the CDR3 is 13 amino acids long. Just CDR3 DNA is preserved here, 39 bases in frame from base 1. This TCR was recovered from a person aged 18-60 years who received the Ad26.COV2.S COVID-19 vaccine or a placebo. The sample here was peripheral blood, taken in a trial of Ad26.COV2.S vaccine versus placebo. In this chain, TRBV9 is recombined with TRBJ2-2; the D segment could be TRBD2, given 6 matching bases. The DNA reads as follows: TGTGCCAGCAGCCCAGGACTAACCGGGGAGCTGTTTTTT. It translates as CASSPGLTGELFF.